A selection of T cell receptor beta chains follows, all from one sample in a study of blood T cell repertoires in COVID-19. Sequencing used immunoSEQ multiplex PCR; TCRdb keeps in-frame clones, though not all of them. The sample consists of about 120,000 clones, 70% to 90% of them appearing once. Sequenced sample: peripheral blood. All receptors derive from a man between 40 and 49 years old with acute or convalescent COVID-19. The CDR3 runs from the conserved cysteine through the conserved F or W. The D gene is left open where the match is weak. Expanded clones get a size class; other rows say once, few or many, or leave the size out.

V gene: TRBV6-5
clone size: .
J gene: TRBJ2-1
D gene: .
CDR3 protein: CASSYSAGYGYNEQFF
CDR3 DNA: TGTGCCAGCAGTTACTCGGCGGGATATGGGTACAATGAGCAGTTCTTC

V gene: TRBV11-3
clone size: many
J gene: TRBJ2-6
D gene: TRBD1
CDR3 protein: CASSLGTGGSGANVLTF
CDR3 DNA: TGTGCCAGCAGCTTGGGGACAGGGGGTTCCGGGGCCAACGTCCTGACTTTC

V gene: TRBV10-3
clone size: once
J gene: TRBJ1-1
D gene: .
CDR3 protein: CAAQGMNTEAFF
CDR3 DNA: TGTGCCGCACAGGGAATGAACACTGAAGCTTTCTTT

V gene: TRBV2
clone size: .
J gene: TRBJ2-3
D gene: .
CDR3 protein: CASSGVLGRTDTQYF
CDR3 DNA: TGTGCCAGCAGCGGGGTGTTGGGGAGGACAGATACGCAGTATTTT

V gene: TRBV21-1
clone size: .
J gene: TRBJ1-5
D gene: .
CDR3 protein: CASSNPGTFSSNQPQHF
CDR3 DNA: TGTGCCAGCAGCAACCCCGGGACATTTAGTAGCAATCAGCCCCAGCATTTT

V gene: TRBV6-2/TRBV6-3
clone size: .
J gene: TRBJ1-2
D gene: .
CDR3 protein: CASSYETSSYRAHGYTF
CDR3 DNA: TGTGCCAGCAGTTACGAGACGAGCAGTTACAGGGCTCATGGCTACACCTTC

V gene: TRBV7-9
clone size: .
J gene: TRBJ2-2
D gene: .
CDR3 protein: CASSFTPGELFF
CDR3 DNA: TGTGCCAGCAGCTTTACACCCGGGGAGCTGTTTTTT

V gene: TRBV7-3
clone size: .
J gene: TRBJ2-2
D gene: .
CDR3 protein: CASSLGLGGGELFF
CDR3 DNA: TGTGCCAGCAGCTTGGGACTCGGCGGCGGGGAGCTGTTTTTT

V gene: TRBV5-1
clone size: .
J gene: TRBJ2-7
D gene: .
CDR3 protein: CASSLASGRIHEQYF
CDR3 DNA: TGCGCCAGCAGCTTGGCTTCAGGGCGCATCCACGAGCAGTACTTC

V gene: TRBV19
clone size: .
J gene: TRBJ1-5
D gene: .
CDR3 protein: CASSTRGLGGGNQPQHF
CDR3 DNA: TGTGCCAGTAGTACGCGCGGCCTTGGGGGGGGTAATCAGCCCCAGCATTTT

V gene: TRBV19
clone size: .
J gene: TRBJ1-4
D gene: .
CDR3 protein: CASSIWTAPDEKLFF
CDR3 DNA: TGTGCCAGTAGTATATGGACAGCTCCCGATGAAAAACTGTTTTTT

V gene: TRBV14
clone size: .
J gene: TRBJ1-2
D gene: .
CDR3 protein: CASSLGGEGYTF
CDR3 DNA: TGTGCCAGCAGCCTCGGGGGAGAAGGTTACACCTTC

V gene: TRBV11-3
clone size: few
J gene: TRBJ2-4
D gene: TRBD2
CDR3 protein: CASSLTTGGPHIQYF
CDR3 DNA: TGTGCCAGCAGCTTAACCACGGGAGGGCCCCACATTCAGTACTTC

V gene: TRBV7-9
clone size: .
J gene: TRBJ1-1
D gene: .
CDR3 protein: CASCGGLNTEAFF
CDR3 DNA: TGTGCCAGCTGCGGAGGGTTGAACACTGAAGCTTTCTTT

V gene: TRBV6-5
clone size: .
J gene: TRBJ1-5
D gene: .
CDR3 protein: CASRRGDQPQHF
CDR3 DNA: TGTGCCAGCAGGCGGGGAGATCAGCCCCAGCATTTT

V gene: TRBV21-1
clone size: .
J gene: TRBJ1-5
D gene: .
CDR3 protein: CASSNRGHGQPQHF
CDR3 DNA: TGTGCCAGCAGCAACAGGGGGCACGGTCAGCCCCAGCATTTT

V gene: TRBV2
clone size: .
J gene: TRBJ2-1
D gene: TRBD2
CDR3 protein: CASSEDPSGRYEQFF
CDR3 DNA: TGTGCCAGCAGTGAAGACCCTAGCGGGAGATACGAGCAGTTCTTC

V gene: TRBV5-1
clone size: few
J gene: TRBJ2-3
D gene: .
CDR3 protein: CASSLGPSATGTDTQYF
CDR3 DNA: TGCGCCAGCAGCTTGGGCCCTAGCGCGACCGGCACAGATACGCAGTATTTT

V gene: TRBV29-1
clone size: .
J gene: TRBJ1-5
D gene: .
CDR3 protein: CSVSGDSNQPQHF
CDR3 DNA: TGCAGCGTATCGGGGGATAGCAATCAGCCCCAGCATTTT

V gene: TRBV6-1
clone size: .
J gene: TRBJ2-2
D gene: .
CDR3 protein: CASSEVDINTGELFF
CDR3 DNA: TGTGCCAGCAGTGAAGTAGACATCAACACCGGGGAGCTGTTTTTT

V gene: TRBV3-1/TRBV3-2
clone size: .
J gene: TRBJ1-5
D gene: TRBD1
CDR3 protein: CASSQDPRTGTSNQPQHF
CDR3 DNA: TGTGCCAGCAGCCAAGACCCCCGGACAGGGACTAGCAATCAGCCCCAGCATTTT

V gene: TRBV18
clone size: .
J gene: TRBJ1-1
D gene: .
CDR3 protein: CASSPLRGGTEAFF
CDR3 DNA: TGTGCCAGCTCACCACTCAGGGGCGGCACTGAAGCTTTCTTT

V gene: TRBV6-6
clone size: .
J gene: TRBJ2-7
D gene: .
CDR3 protein: CASSPGVHDEQYF
CDR3 DNA: TGTGCCAGCAGTCCGGGAGTTCATGACGAGCAGTACTTC

V gene: TRBV2
clone size: .
J gene: TRBJ1-3
D gene: .
CDR3 protein: CASSDSGAGNTIYF
CDR3 DNA: TGTGCCAGCAGTGACAGCGGGGCTGGAAACACCATATATTTT

V gene: TRBV7-9
clone size: once
J gene: TRBJ2-5
D gene: .
CDR3 protein: CASFNTTAQETQYF
CDR3 DNA: TGTGCCAGCTTTAACACAACCGCTCAAGAGACCCAGTACTTC

V gene: TRBV24-1
clone size: .
J gene: TRBJ2-7
D gene: .
CDR3 protein: CATSDERVWEQYF
CDR3 DNA: TGTGCCACCAGTGACGAGAGAGTTTGGGAGCAGTACTTC

V gene: TRBV5-1
clone size: .
J gene: TRBJ1-1
D gene: .
CDR3 protein: CASSLAIQGATEAFF
CDR3 DNA: TGCGCCAGCAGCTTGGCAATTCAGGGTGCCACTGAAGCTTTCTTT

V gene: TRBV6-6
clone size: .
J gene: TRBJ1-5
D gene: .
CDR3 protein: CASSYGAGEFGQPQHF
CDR3 DNA: TGTGCCAGCAGTTACGGGGCAGGGGAGTTTGGACAGCCCCAGCATTTT

V gene: TRBV14
clone size: .
J gene: TRBJ2-1
D gene: .
CDR3 protein: CASSLKRGSYNEQFF
CDR3 DNA: TGTGCCAGCAGCCTCAAACGGGGGTCCTACAATGAGCAGTTCTTC

V gene: TRBV30
clone size: .
J gene: TRBJ1-1
D gene: .
CDR3 protein: CAGGGREAFF
CDR3 DNA: TGTGCTGGTGGAGGCCGTGAAGCTTTCTTT

V gene: TRBV2
clone size: .
J gene: TRBJ1-1
D gene: .
CDR3 protein: CASSEQGSGTEAFF
CDR3 DNA: TGTGCCAGCAGTGAACAGGGCTCGGGCACTGAAGCTTTCTTT

V gene: TRBV4-3
clone size: .
J gene: TRBJ1-4
D gene: TRBD1
CDR3 protein: CASSLKDRGNEKLFF
CDR3 DNA: TGCGCCAGCAGCCTAAAGGACAGGGGGAATGAAAAACTGTTTTTT

V gene: TRBV7-2
clone size: .
J gene: TRBJ1-4
D gene: .
CDR3 protein: CASSLASGTNEKLFF
CDR3 DNA: TGTGCCAGCAGCTTAGCGTCGGGTACTAATGAAAAACTGTTTTTT

V gene: TRBV6-5
clone size: .
J gene: TRBJ1-1
D gene: TRBD1
CDR3 protein: CASSYRTGAASTEAFF
CDR3 DNA: TGTGCCAGCAGTTACAGGACAGGGGCTGCGAGCACTGAAGCTTTCTTT

V gene: TRBV9
clone size: .
J gene: TRBJ2-5
D gene: .
CDR3 protein: CASSARGVVETQYF
CDR3 DNA: TGTGCCAGCAGCGCCAGGGGGGTAGTGGAGACCCAGTACTTC

V gene: TRBV6-6
clone size: few
J gene: TRBJ1-5
D gene: TRBD1
CDR3 protein: CASSLKLTTGTGPHQPQHF
CDR3 DNA: TGTGCCAGCAGTCTAAAACTTACTACCGGGACAGGTCCTCATCAGCCCCAGCATTTT

V gene: TRBV29-1
clone size: .
J gene: TRBJ2-4
D gene: .
CDR3 protein: CSTRGEDKNIQYF
CDR3 DNA: TGCAGCACCCGGGGAGAGGACAAAAACATTCAGTACTTC

V gene: TRBV4-2
clone size: .
J gene: TRBJ1-4
D gene: .
CDR3 protein: CASSQDFREGELFF
CDR3 DNA: TGTGCCAGCAGCCAAGATTTCCGGGAGGGAGAACTGTTTTTT

V gene: TRBV4-2
clone size: .
J gene: TRBJ2-2
D gene: TRBD2
CDR3 protein: CASSQDRASGGWTGELFF
CDR3 DNA: TGTGCCAGCAGCCAAGATAGGGCTAGCGGGGGGTGGACCGGGGAGCTGTTTTTT

V gene: TRBV18
clone size: .
J gene: TRBJ1-1
D gene: .
CDR3 protein: CASSPSAGPAGNTEAFF
CDR3 DNA: TGTGCCAGCTCACCAAGTGCCGGCCCTGCGGGGAACACTGAAGCTTTCTTT

V gene: TRBV9
clone size: .
J gene: TRBJ2-3
D gene: .
CDR3 protein: CASSSLGGDTQYF
CDR3 DNA: TGTGCCAGCAGCTCTCTCGGAGGGGATACGCAGTATTTT

V gene: TRBV7-8
clone size: .
J gene: TRBJ1-3
D gene: .
CDR3 protein: CASSLGQVNSGNTIYF
CDR3 DNA: TGTGCCAGCAGCTTAGGTCAGGTCAACAGTGGAAACACCATATATTTT

V gene: TRBV27
clone size: .
J gene: TRBJ2-7
D gene: .
CDR3 protein: CASSYHQRGEQYF
CDR3 DNA: TGTGCCAGCAGTTACCATCAACGAGGCGAGCAGTACTTC

V gene: TRBV30
clone size: .
J gene: TRBJ1-4
D gene: TRBD1
CDR3 protein: CAWSPSRTGRIEKLFF
CDR3 DNA: TGTGCCTGGAGTCCCTCCCGGACAGGTCGGATTGAAAAACTGTTTTTT

V gene: TRBV5-5
clone size: .
J gene: TRBJ1-5
D gene: TRBD1
CDR3 protein: CASSSGTGSNQPQHF
CDR3 DNA: TGTGCCAGCAGCTCCGGGACAGGGAGCAATCAGCCCCAGCATTTT

V gene: TRBV5-6
clone size: .
J gene: TRBJ2-7
D gene: TRBD2
CDR3 protein: CASSGLAGGGHEQYF
CDR3 DNA: TGTGCCAGCAGCGGGCTAGCGGGAGGCGGGCACGAGCAGTACTTC

V gene: TRBV6-5
clone size: .
J gene: TRBJ1-1
D gene: .
CDR3 protein: CASSWDKNTEAFF
CDR3 DNA: TGTGCCAGCAGCTGGGACAAGAACACTGAAGCTTTCTTT

V gene: TRBV30
clone size: few
J gene: TRBJ1-4
D gene: .
CDR3 protein: CAWSGLDGDIPTNEKLFF
CDR3 DNA: TGTGCCTGGAGTGGGCTTGACGGAGATATACCAACTAATGAAAAACTGTTTTTT

V gene: TRBV18
clone size: few
J gene: TRBJ2-3
D gene: TRBD2
CDR3 protein: CASSHQKAGGTDTQYF
CDR3 DNA: TGTGCCAGCTCCCACCAAAAAGCGGGGGGAACAGATACGCAGTATTTT

V gene: TRBV5-1
clone size: .
J gene: TRBJ1-1
D gene: .
CDR3 protein: CASNRDMNTEAFF
CDR3 DNA: TGCGCCAGCAACAGGGATATGAACACTGAAGCTTTCTTT

V gene: TRBV18
clone size: .
J gene: TRBJ1-4
D gene: TRBD1
CDR3 protein: CASSPWTGVEKLFF
CDR3 DNA: TGTGCCAGCTCACCATGGACAGGGGTTGAAAAACTGTTTTTT

V gene: TRBV7-2
clone size: .
J gene: TRBJ2-7
D gene: .
CDR3 protein: CASSLELAPNYEQYF
CDR3 DNA: TGTGCCAGCAGCTTAGAATTAGCACCCAACTACGAGCAGTACTTC

V gene: TRBV11-2
clone size: .
J gene: TRBJ2-7
D gene: TRBD2
CDR3 protein: CASSGSSGGTHEQYF
CDR3 DNA: TGTGCCAGCAGCGGTTCTAGCGGGGGGACCCACGAGCAGTACTTC

V gene: TRBV6-6
clone size: .
J gene: TRBJ2-7
D gene: TRBD1
CDR3 protein: CASSMDRAVWEQYF
CDR3 DNA: TGTGCCAGCTCCATGGACAGGGCTGTCTGGGAGCAGTACTTC

V gene: TRBV5-4
clone size: .
J gene: TRBJ2-5
D gene: TRBD2
CDR3 protein: CASSLGLAGGPSAQYF
CDR3 DNA: TGTGCCAGCAGCTTGGGACTAGCGGGGGGGCCGTCGGCCCAGTACTTC

V gene: TRBV3-1/TRBV3-2
clone size: .
J gene: TRBJ1-6
D gene: .
CDR3 protein: CASSQVQGYGNSPLHF
CDR3 DNA: TGTGCCAGCAGCCAAGTTCAGGGATATGGTAATTCACCCCTCCACTTT

V gene: TRBV3-1/TRBV3-2
clone size: .
J gene: TRBJ1-2
D gene: TRBD1
CDR3 protein: CASSQAQGGYGYTF
CDR3 DNA: TGTGCCAGCAGCCAGGCCCAGGGGGGCTATGGCTACACCTTC

V gene: TRBV18
clone size: .
J gene: TRBJ2-1
D gene: .
CDR3 protein: CASSRGGTHNEQFF
CDR3 DNA: TGTGCCAGCTCCCGAGGCGGGACGCACAATGAGCAGTTCTTC

V gene: TRBV27
clone size: .
J gene: TRBJ2-7
D gene: TRBD2
CDR3 protein: CASSPSTLAGGPHEQYF
CDR3 DNA: TGTGCCAGCAGTCCCTCGACCCTAGCGGGAGGGCCCCACGAGCAGTACTTC

V gene: TRBV7-2
clone size: .
J gene: TRBJ1-6
D gene: TRBD1
CDR3 protein: CASSSQGSYNSPLHF
CDR3 DNA: TGTGCCAGCAGCTCACAGGGGTCCTATAATTCACCCCTCCACTTT